This T cell receptor beta chain stems from a study of blood T cell repertoires in COVID-19. Generated by immunoSEQ multiplex PCR, the TCRdb table keeps only in-frame clones and is missing some. The sample lists 100,000 or so clones; about 89% were seen once. The CDR3 length is 15 residues. Germline V gene sequence: CDR1 SGHTA, CDR2 FQGNSA. Trimming removed 5 bases from V and 2 bases from J, with 15 bases in between. This clone was seen a few times. Sequences were obtained from peripheral blood. This chain uses TRBV7-2 with TRBJ2-5; no clear D gene. The origin of this receptor is a man aged 50-59 years with active COVID-19. The CDR3: CASSPHWSPQETQYF. DNA for the CDR3: TGTGCCAGCAGCCCACATTGGTCCCCACAAGAGACCCAGTACTTC.